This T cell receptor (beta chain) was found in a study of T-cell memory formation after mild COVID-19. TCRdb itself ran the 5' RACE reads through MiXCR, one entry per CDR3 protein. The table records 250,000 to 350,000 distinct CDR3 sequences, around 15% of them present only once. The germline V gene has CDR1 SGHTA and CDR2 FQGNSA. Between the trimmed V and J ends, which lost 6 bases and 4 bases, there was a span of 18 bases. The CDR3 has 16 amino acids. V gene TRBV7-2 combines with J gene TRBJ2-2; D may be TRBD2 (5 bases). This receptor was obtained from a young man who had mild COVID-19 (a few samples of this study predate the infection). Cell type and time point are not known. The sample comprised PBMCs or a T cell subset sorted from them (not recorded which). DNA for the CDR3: TGTGCCAGCAGTTTGGCGAGAGGGAAGGGCACCGGGGAGCTGTTTTTT. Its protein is CASSLARGKGTGELFF.